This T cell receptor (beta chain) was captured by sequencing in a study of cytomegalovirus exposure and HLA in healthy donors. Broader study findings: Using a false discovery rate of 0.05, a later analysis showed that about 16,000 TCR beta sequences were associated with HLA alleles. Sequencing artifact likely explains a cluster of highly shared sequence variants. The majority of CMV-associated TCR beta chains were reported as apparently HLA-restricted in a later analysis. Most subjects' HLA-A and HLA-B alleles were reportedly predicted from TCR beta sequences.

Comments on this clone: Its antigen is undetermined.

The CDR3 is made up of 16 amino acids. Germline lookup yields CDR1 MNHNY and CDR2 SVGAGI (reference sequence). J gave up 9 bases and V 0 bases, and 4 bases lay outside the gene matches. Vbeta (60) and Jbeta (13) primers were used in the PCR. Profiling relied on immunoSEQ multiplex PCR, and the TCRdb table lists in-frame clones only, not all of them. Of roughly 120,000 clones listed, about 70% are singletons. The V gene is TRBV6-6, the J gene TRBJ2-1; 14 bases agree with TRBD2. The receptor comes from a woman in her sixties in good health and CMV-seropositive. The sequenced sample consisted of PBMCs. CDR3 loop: CASSYSPTSGRAEQFF. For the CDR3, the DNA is TGTGCCAGCAGTTACTCGCCGACTAGCGGGAGGGCTGAGCAGTTCTTC.